This record concerns one T cell receptor (beta chain) sequence. These data come from a study of blood T cell repertoires in COVID-19. Across the whole study: COVID-19 samples collected from the United States, Italy and Spain covered acute and convalescent phases. Nucleic acid was either cDNA or gDNA, and it came from T cells, B-cell-depleted T cells, or PBMCs.

Assay: immunoSEQ multiplex PCR; the TCRdb copy retains only in-frame clones and omits some. The sample includes roughly 400,000 clones, about 86% of them seen just once. There are 14 residues in the CDR3. V was cut by 5 bases and J by 1 base, with 11 bases left in between. CDR1 is LNHNV, CDR2 YYDKDF, per germline (reference sequence). This chain joins TRBV15 and TRBJ1-1, with D possibly TRBD1 on 5 matching bases. This receptor was obtained from a woman aged 45-59 years who had recovered from COVID-19. Sequencing was carried out using PBMCs or T cells enriched from blood (not recorded which). This chain's CDR3 is CATSPPQANTEAFF. Written as DNA, the CDR3 is TGTGCCACCAGCCCCCCACAGGCGAACACTGAAGCTTTCTTT.